A selection of T cell receptor beta chains follows, all from one sample in a study of radiation and T cells in renal cell carcinoma. Sequencing used immunoSEQ multiplex PCR; TCRdb keeps in-frame clones, though not all of them. Of 150,000 to 200,000 clones listed, 88% are singletons. This sample comprised blood, obtained from a patient whose treatment included radiotherapy and nephrectomy. These receptors came from a woman in her 50s with renal cell carcinoma. CDR3s include the opening cysteine and the closing phenylalanine or tryptophan. D genes are given only for firm matches. Some rows have no size entry. The others give once, few or many, or a class for an expanded clone.

CDR3: CASSLRYDRGANTEAFF; DNA: TGTGCCAGCAGCTTAAGGTATGACAGAGGGGCGAACACTGAAGCTTTCTTT; D: NA; J: TRBJ1-1; V: TRBV11-3; size: NA
CDR3: CASSLEGVGEGGSNQPQHF; DNA: TGTGCCAGCAGCTTAGAAGGCGTGGGGGAGGGTGGGAGCAATCAGCCCCAGCATTTT; D: NA; J: TRBJ1-5; V: TRBV7-8; size: NA
CDR3: CSATDSSNEKLFF; DNA: TGCAGCGCCACGGACAGCTCTAATGAAAAACTGTTTTTT; D: NA; J: TRBJ1-4; V: TRBV29-1; size: NA
CDR3: CATSRIGGGNQPQHF; DNA: TGTGCCACCAGCAGAATCGGGGGCGGCAATCAGCCCCAGCATTTT; D: NA; J: TRBJ1-5; V: TRBV15; size: NA
CDR3: CASSLVVGGEQFF; DNA: TGTGCCAGCAGCTTAGTAGTCGGCGGGGAGCAGTTCTTC; D: NA; J: TRBJ2-1; V: TRBV11-3; size: NA
CDR3: CASSVSGYNEQFF; DNA: TGTGCCAGCTCAGTCAGCGGATACAATGAGCAGTTCTTC; D: NA; J: TRBJ2-1; V: TRBV18; size: NA
CDR3: CASSPPPGLAGGRLNEQFF; DNA: TGTGCCAGCTCACCCCCCCCGGGACTAGCGGGGGGGCGGCTCAATGAGCAGTTCTTC; D: TRBD2; J: TRBJ2-1; V: TRBV18; size: NA
CDR3: CASSRDSNMNTEAFF; DNA: TGTGCCAGCAGCCGGGACAGCAACATGAACACTGAAGCTTTCTTT; D: TRBD1; J: TRBJ1-1; V: TRBV7-2; size: NA
CDR3: CASSPNADNYGYTF; DNA: TGTGCCAGCTCACCAAATGCCGACAACTATGGCTACACCTTC; D: NA; J: TRBJ1-2; V: TRBV18; size: once
CDR3: CASSLLFPGELFF; DNA: TGTGCCAGCAGCTTATTATTCCCCGGGGAGCTGTTTTTT; D: NA; J: TRBJ2-2; V: TRBV7-3; size: once
CDR3: CASRTGTNTDTQYF; DNA: TGTGCCAGCAGGACCGGGACGAACACAGATACGCAGTATTTT; D: NA; J: TRBJ2-3; V: TRBV6-1; size: NA
CDR3: CASSSEGAGGYTF; DNA: TGCGCCAGCAGCAGTGAGGGGGCCGGGGGCTACACCTTC; D: TRBD1; J: TRBJ1-2; V: TRBV5-1; size: NA
CDR3: CASGRVGTSYNEQFF; DNA: TGTGCCAGCGGACGAGTCGGGACTTCCTACAATGAGCAGTTCTTC; D: NA; J: TRBJ2-1; V: TRBV6-4; size: NA
CDR3: CATTPGRGKNIQYF; DNA: TGTGCCACCACCCCTGGGCGGGGGAAAAACATTCAGTACTTC; D: TRBD2; J: TRBJ2-4; V: TRBV2; size: NA
CDR3: CASSLSGLNYEQYF; DNA: TGCGCCAGCAGCTTATCAGGTTTGAACTACGAGCAGTACTTC; D: NA; J: TRBJ2-7; V: TRBV5-1; size: NA
CDR3: CASSLDRGINSPLHF; DNA: TGTGCCAGCAGCTTAGACAGGGGTATTAATTCACCCCTCCACTTT; D: TRBD1; J: TRBJ1-6; V: TRBV7-2; size: NA
CDR3: CASSDLGGGSTSTDTQYF; DNA: TGTGCCAGCAGTGACCTGGGGGGCGGGAGCACGAGCACAGATACGCAGTATTTT; D: NA; J: TRBJ2-3; V: TRBV2; size: NA
CDR3: CASSPGTSGQETQYF; DNA: TGCGCCAGCAGCCCCGGGACTAGCGGACAAGAGACCCAGTACTTC; D: TRBD2; J: TRBJ2-5; V: TRBV5-1; size: NA
CDR3: CASSLGSVGDYGYTF; DNA: TGCGCCAGCAGCTTGGGGTCTGTGGGGGACTATGGCTACACCTTC; D: NA; J: TRBJ1-2; V: TRBV5-1; size: NA
CDR3: CASSLGLATDTQYF; DNA: TGTGCCAGCAGCTTGGGACTAGCCACAGATACGCAGTATTTT; D: TRBD2; J: TRBJ2-3; V: TRBV11-3; size: NA
CDR3: CASRKERGGSTEAFF; DNA: TGTGCCAGCAGGAAAGAACGAGGGGGTAGCACTGAAGCTTTCTTT; D: NA; J: TRBJ1-1; V: TRBV7-2; size: NA
CDR3: CASSLLVGGNSPLHF; DNA: TGTGCCAGCAGCTTGCTTGTAGGAGGCAATTCACCCCTCCACTTT; D: NA; J: TRBJ1-6; V: TRBV5-5; size: NA
CDR3: CASSSGQEDETQYF; DNA: TGTGCCAGCAGCTCGGGACAGGAGGACGAGACCCAGTACTTC; D: TRBD1; J: TRBJ2-5; V: TRBV7-9; size: NA
CDR3: CASRAQNQPQHF; DNA: TGTGCCAGTAGGGCACAGAATCAGCCCCAGCATTTT; D: NA; J: TRBJ1-5; V: TRBV19; size: NA
CDR3: CASSSRTGELFF; DNA: TGTGCCAGTAGTTCCCGGACCGGGGAGCTGTTTTTT; D: NA; J: TRBJ2-2; V: TRBV19; size: NA
CDR3: CASSQGTASHTDTQYF; DNA: TGCGCCAGCAGCCAAGGGACCGCATCTCACACAGATACGCAGTATTTT; D: NA; J: TRBJ2-3; V: TRBV4-3; size: NA
CDR3: CASSSPSTGKSGNTIYF; DNA: TGTGCCAGCAGTTCCCCTTCGACAGGGAAGTCTGGAAACACCATATATTTT; D: TRBD1; J: TRBJ1-3; V: TRBV6-7; size: NA
CDR3: CASSLGDRVNSPLHF; DNA: TGTGCCAGCAGCTTGGGAGACAGGGTTAATTCACCCCTCCACTTT; D: TRBD1; J: TRBJ1-6; V: TRBV5-4; size: few
CDR3: CASSLQGAGYTF; DNA: TGTGCCAGCAGCTTACAGGGGGCTGGCTACACCTTC; D: TRBD1; J: TRBJ1-2; V: TRBV7-9; size: NA
CDR3: CASSYRRTESNQPQHF; DNA: TGTGCCAGCAGTTACAGAAGGACAGAGAGCAATCAGCCCCAGCATTTT; D: NA; J: TRBJ1-5; V: TRBV6-5; size: NA
CDR3: CAWRGLVPGNTIYF; DNA: TGTGCCTGGAGGGGGCTTGTTCCTGGAAACACCATATATTTT; D: NA; J: TRBJ1-3; V: TRBV30; size: few
CDR3: CASSLVIGFSTDTQYF; DNA: TGTGCCAGCAGCTTAGTTATCGGATTTAGCACAGATACGCAGTATTTT; D: NA; J: TRBJ2-3; V: TRBV13; size: NA
CDR3: CASSYAREGKLFF; DNA: TGTGCCAGCAGTTACGCCAGGGAGGGAAAACTGTTTTTT; D: NA; J: TRBJ1-4; V: TRBV6-5; size: NA
CDR3: CSVGQGRFLGEKLFF; DNA: TGCAGCGTTGGCCAGGGGCGGTTTTTGGGTGAAAAACTGTTTTTT; D: NA; J: TRBJ1-4; V: TRBV29-1; size: NA
CDR3: CASTVLGREVRNGHTF; DNA: TGTGCCAGCACCGTGCTAGGCAGGGAGGTCAGAAATGGCCACACCTTC; D: NA; J: TRBJ1-2; V: TRBV5-4; size: NA
CDR3: CASSRTPRGGYTF; DNA: TGCGCCAGCAGCCGCACCCCCCGTGGGGGCTACACCTTC; D: NA; J: TRBJ1-2; V: TRBV4-1; size: few